This T cell receptor (beta chain) was sequenced in a study of monozygotic twins with inflammatory bowel disease. Germline lookup yields CDR1 DFQATT and CDR2 SNEGSKA (reference sequence). The CDR3 covers 14 residues. TCRdb re-called the 5' RACE reads; every CDR3 protein appears as one record, without DNA. This listing includes approximately 380,000 distinct CDR3 sequences. The receptor's source is a human donor with ulcerative colitis or Crohn's disease, or a healthy co-twin of an affected twin (not recorded which). What was sequenced was blood. This sequence joins TRBV20-1 and TRBJ2-2; the D gene TCRdb calls, TRBD2, cannot be checked with no DNA. The CDR3 is CSARGLAAHGELFF.